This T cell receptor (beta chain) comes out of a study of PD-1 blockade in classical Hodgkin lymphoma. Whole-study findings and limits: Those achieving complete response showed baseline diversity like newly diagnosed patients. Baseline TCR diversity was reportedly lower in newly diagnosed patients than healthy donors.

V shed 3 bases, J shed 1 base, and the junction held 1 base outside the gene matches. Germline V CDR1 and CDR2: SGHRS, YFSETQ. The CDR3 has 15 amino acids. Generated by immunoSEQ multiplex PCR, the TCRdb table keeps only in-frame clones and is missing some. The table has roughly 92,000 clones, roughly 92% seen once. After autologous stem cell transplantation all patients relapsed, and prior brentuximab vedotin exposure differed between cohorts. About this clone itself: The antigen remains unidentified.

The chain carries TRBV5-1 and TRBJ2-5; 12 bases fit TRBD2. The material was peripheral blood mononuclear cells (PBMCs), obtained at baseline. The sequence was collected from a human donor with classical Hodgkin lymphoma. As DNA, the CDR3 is TGCGCCAGCAGCTCACTAGCGGGGGGCCAAGAGACCCAGTACTTC. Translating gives CASSSLAGGQETQYF. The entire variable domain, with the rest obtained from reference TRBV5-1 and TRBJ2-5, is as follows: KAGVTQTPRYLIKTRGQQVTLSCSPISGHRSVSWYQQTPGQGLQFLFEYFSETQRNKGNFPGRFSGRQFSNSRSEMNVSTLELGDSALYLCASSSLAGGQETQYFGPGTRLLVL.